This T cell receptor (beta chain) was profiled in a study of T-cell reconstitution after alpha-beta-depleted transplantation in children. Preparation of the TCRbeta library involved a method that used unique molecular identifiers. TCRdb recomputed calls from the PCR reads with MiXCR, one row per CDR3 protein. The sample has over 150,000 distinct CDR3 sequences, 11% seen once. Germline lookup yields CDR1 MNHNY and CDR2 SVGAGI (reference sequence). V shed 5 bases, J shed 10 bases, and the junction held 9 bases outside the gene matches. The CDR3 is 13 residues long. This clonotype has only a few counts. What it binds is unknown. Study-wide findings and caveats: The origin of alpha-beta T cells about two months after transplant was reportedly several hundred expanded graft clones.

This sequence joins TRBV6-6 and TRBJ1-1; 8 bases agree with TRBD1. The sequences come from PBMCs, collected before TCRalphabeta/CD19-depleted stem cell transplant. This receptor was identified in a boy aged 2-9 years with acute myeloid leukemia, due to receive a stem cell transplant. The CDR3 sequence: CASSHGGRGRAFF. The CDR3 bases are TGTGCCAGCAGTCACGGGGGCAGGGGGCGAGCTTTCTTT.